This T cell receptor beta chain was captured by sequencing in a study of T cell responses to AZD1222 COVID-19 vaccine. Study results and limitations: Increases in Spike-specific TCR breadth and depth were seen after two AZD1222 doses.

The method was immunoSEQ multiplex PCR; TCRdb's version includes in-frame clones alone and lacks a portion of them. The sample consists of 95,000 to 150,000 clones, about 90% of them appearing once. This clone appeared once. Its antigen is unknown. CDR1 MDHEN and CDR2 SYDVKM come from the germline V gene. This CDR3 region has 12 residues. The V gene lost 3 bases and the J gene lost 8 bases, with 10 bases spanning the gap. The receptor's source is an adult in good health. The rearrangement uses TRBV28 and TRBJ1-2, with D possibly being TRBD1 (5 bases). The sequenced sample was peripheral blood, obtained on day 0 of AZD1222 vaccination. The DNA for the CDR3 is TGTGCCAGCAGTTTGAGAGGGGACGGCTACACCTTC. Translation gives CASSLRGDGYTF.